A single sample gave rise to the 16 T cell receptor beta chains below, sequenced in a study of blood T cell repertoires in COVID-19. The protocol was immunoSEQ multiplex PCR, while the TCRdb copy is restricted to in-frame clones and leaves out a portion. The repertoire holds 120,000 or so clones, around 70% seen once, with 5.5% in the top ten. Sequenced material: peripheral blood. The source is a man in his fifties or sixties with acute or convalescent COVID-19.

The chain is built from TRBV18 and TRBJ2-2; no definite D call. The CDR3 has 12 amino acids. Between the trimmed V and J ends, which lost 3 bases and 6 bases, there was a span of 5 bases. In germline, CDR1 is KGHSH, CDR2 LQKENI. The CDR3 DNA reads as TGTGCCAGCTCACCCTACCCCGGGGAGCTGTTTTTT. Its translation: CASSPYPGELFF.

This sequence joins TRBV20-1 and TRBJ2-5; D perhaps matches TRBD1 (7 bases). The CDR3 spans 16 residues. Trimming cost V 3 bases and J 2 bases, with 19 bases left between them. Germline V gene data show CDR1 as DFQATT and CDR2 as SNEGSKA (reference sequence). Here the CDR3 reads CSASRDGGGSQETQYF. Here the CDR3 DNA reads TGCAGTGCTAGTCGAGATGGAGGGGGCTCACAAGAGACCCAGTACTTC.

On this clone: Other DNA sequences in this sample translate to the same CDR3. The chain recombines TRBV19 with TRBJ1-2; no reliable D call. The germline V and J ends were trimmed by 6 bases and 5 bases, with 10 bases remaining between them. The CDR3 length is 12 residues. The germline V gene has CDR1 LNHDA and CDR2 SQIVND (reference sequence). CDR3 bases: TGTGCCAGTAGATCGGGGTTATATGGCTACACCTTC. Translation: CASRSGLYGYTF.

The CDR3 DNA reads as TGTGCCAGCAGCTCCCAGGGGGGCTCTAGAGGCTACACCTTC. It yields the protein CASSSQGGSRGYTF. The chain links TRBV7-3 to TRBJ1-2, with 7 bases that match TRBD1. Germline trimming cut 4 bases from V and 8 bases from J; bases unmatched to any gene: 10. Germline V gene sequence: CDR1 SGHTA, CDR2 FQGTGA. The CDR3 is made up of 14 amino acids.

The count of this clone is one. The chain couples TRBV3-1 (or the pseudogene TRBV3-2) to TRBJ2-3, with a weak D call TRBD2 (6 bases). Germline V gene sequence: CDR1 LGHDT, CDR2 YNNKEL (reference sequence). This CDR3 spans 15 amino acids. V dropped 0 bases and J dropped 3 bases, with 10 bases sitting between them. CDR3 sequence reads: CASSQDLAITDTQYF. The CDR3 region has the DNA TGTGCCAGCAGCCAAGATCTAGCGATAACAGATACGCAGTATTTT.

This clone came up a few times. J is TRBJ2-7 and V is TRBV3-1 (or the pseudogene TRBV3-2); 7 bases align to TRBD1. This CDR3 region has 12 residues. Germline V gene data show CDR1 as LGHDT and CDR2 as YNNKEL (reference sequence). With V trimmed by 2 bases and J by 11 bases, 6 bases remained unmatched. The chain's CDR3 is CASSQSRQGKYF. The DNA of the CDR3 is TGTGCCAGCAGCCAATCGAGACAGGGCAAGTACTTC.

This clone was detected ten times or more. The V and J genes are TRBV27 and TRBJ1-4; D unresolved. Germline V gene lookup returns CDR1 MNHEY and CDR2 SMNVEV (reference sequence). V was shortened by 4 bases and J by 8 bases, with 14 bases between the two germline ends. This CDR3 has 14 amino acids. The CDR3 protein is CASSSRVLTEKLFF. The CDR3 region has the DNA TGTGCCAGCAGTTCCCGGGTCTTGACCGAAAAACTGTTTTTT.

The chain combines TRBV7-2 with TRBJ1-2; D remains unclear. Germline-derived CDR1 and CDR2 are SGHTA and FQGNSA. V lost 0 bases and J lost 9, with 17 bases in between. This CDR3 comprises 15 residues. The CDR3 sequence: CASSLARLNYDSYTF. The CDR3 DNA reads TGTGCCAGCAGCTTAGCGCGACTGAACTATGATAGCTACACCTTC.

This chain connects TRBV19 to TRBJ1-1; 9 nucleotides align to TRBD1. This CDR3 is built from 14 residues. From germline, CDR1 is LNHDA and CDR2 SQIVND (reference sequence). With V trimmed by 8 bases and J by 0 bases, 4 bases remained unmatched. The CDR3 loop reads CASDRGLVNTEAFF. Written as DNA, the CDR3 is TGTGCCAGTGACAGGGGGTTGGTGAACACTGAAGCTTTCTTT.

This chain connects TRBV6-5 to TRBJ2-1; tentatively, D is TRBD2 (5 bases). The germline V gene has CDR1 MNHEY and CDR2 SVGAGI. Trimming removed 4 bases from V and 10 bases from J, with 11 bases in between. This CDR3 has 12 amino acids. Here the CDR3 DNA reads TGTGCCAGCAGTTTACTAGTCGGCGAGCAGTTCTTC. This translates into CASSLLVGEQFF.

The chain recombines TRBV2 with TRBJ2-1; the match to TRBD2 covers 16 bases. Trimming removed 7 bases from V and 9 bases from J; junction bases left unmatched: 9. This CDR3 is 16 amino acids long. Germline V gene lookup returns CDR1 SNHLY and CDR2 FYNNEI. DNA for the CDR3: TGTGCCAGCACCACGGGACTAGCGGGAGGGAATGGTGAGCAGTTCTTC. It yields the protein CASTTGLAGGNGEQFF.

The rearrangement uses TRBV7-8 and TRBJ2-6, with a possible D match to TRBD1 (7 bases). Germline CDR1 and CDR2: SGHVS and FQNEAQ. The CDR3 contains 18 residues. V was clipped by 1 base and J by 0 bases, with 13 bases between them. In nucleotides, the CDR3 is TGTGCCAGCAGCTTAGTAGGACAGGACTACTCTGGGGCCAACGTCCTGACTTTC. This codes for CASSLVGQDYSGANVLTF. The full variable domain, with the rest looked up from reference TRBV7-8 and TRBJ2-6, is GAGVSQSPRYKVAKRGQDVALRCDPISGHVSLFWYQQALGQGPEFLTYFQNEAQLDKSGLPSDRFFAERPEGSVSTLKIQRTQQEDSAVYLCASSLVGQDYSGANVLTFGAGSRLTVL.

This chain joins TRBV11-3 and TRBJ1-1; D unresolved. CDR1 and CDR2 (germline): SGHNT, YENEEA. Trimming shortened V by 7 bases and J by 5 bases, and 11 bases separated the two germline ends. This CDR3 has 12 residues. CDR3 sequence: CASTGVETEAFF. CDR3 bases: TGTGCCAGCACCGGGGTTGAAACTGAAGCTTTCTTT. The full variable domain, with the rest looked up from reference TRBV11-3 and TRBJ1-1, is EAGVVQSPRYKIIEKKQPVAFWCNPISGHNTLYWYLQNLGQGPELLIRYENEEAVDDSQLPKDRFSAERLKGVDSTLKIQPAELGDSAVYLCASTGVETEAFFGQGTRLTVV.

This clone was picked up one time. The chain has TRBV9 and TRBJ1-6, with 9 bases fitting TRBD1. The CDR3 is 15 residues long. Germline V CDR1 and CDR2: SGDLS, YYNGEE. With 1 base clipped from V and 10 bases from J, the junction kept 6 bases outside the gene matches. The CDR3 bases are TGTGCCAGCAGCGTATCCGGGACAGGGAGCTCACCCCTCCACTTT. Its protein product is CASSVSGTGSSPLHF.

The rearrangement links TRBV6-4 to TRBJ2-7, with 16 bases matching TRBD2. CDR1 MRHNA and CDR2 SNTAGT come from the germline V gene. This CDR3 is 16 amino acids long. V shed 4 bases and J 2 bases; nucleotides not matched to a gene: 2. As DNA, the CDR3 is TGTGCCAGCAGTGGGGGACTAGCGGGAGGGACCTACGAGCAGTACTTC. Its translation: CASSGGLAGGTYEQYF.

This clone was counted between two and nine times. This chain joins TRBV18 and TRBJ2-7; D might be TRBD2 (5 bases). This CDR3 has 12 residues. CDR1 is KGHSH, CDR2 LQKENI, per germline. Trimming took off 3 bases at V and 2 bases at J, with 5 bases between the two ends. CDR3 sequence reads: CASSPGAYEQYF. In DNA form, the CDR3 reads TGTGCCAGCTCACCCGGGGCCTACGAGCAGTACTTC. The variable domain in full, with the rest retrieved from reference TRBV18 and TRBJ2-7, is NAGVMQNPRHLVRRRGQEARLRCSPMKGHSHVYWYRQLPEEGLKFMVYLQKENIIDESGMPKERFSAEFPKEGPSILRIQQVVRGDSAAYFCASSPGAYEQYFGPGTRLTVT.